This T cell receptor (beta chain) stems from a study of graft-versus-host responses after intestinal transplantation. The CDR3 extends over 15 amino acids. CDR1 is SEHNR, CDR2 FQNEAQ, per germline (reference sequence). The junction had 4 bases not matched to a gene; V was cut back by 5 bases and J by 0 bases. The protocol was immunoSEQ multiplex PCR, while the TCRdb copy is restricted to in-frame clones and leaves out a portion. The sample lists approximately 89,000 clones, roughly 90% occurring once. As regards this clone: The antigen is not known.

Sequencing was performed on unstimulated CD4+ T cells sorted from spleen or lymph node cells, taken before intestinal transplant. The source is a human donor who received an intestinal transplant. V gene TRBV7-9 combines with J gene TRBJ1-2; 9 bases are a match to TRBD1. CDR3 sequence: CASSQDRGTNYGYTF. DNA of the CDR3: TGTGCCAGCAGCCAAGACAGGGGGACTAACTATGGCTACACCTTC.